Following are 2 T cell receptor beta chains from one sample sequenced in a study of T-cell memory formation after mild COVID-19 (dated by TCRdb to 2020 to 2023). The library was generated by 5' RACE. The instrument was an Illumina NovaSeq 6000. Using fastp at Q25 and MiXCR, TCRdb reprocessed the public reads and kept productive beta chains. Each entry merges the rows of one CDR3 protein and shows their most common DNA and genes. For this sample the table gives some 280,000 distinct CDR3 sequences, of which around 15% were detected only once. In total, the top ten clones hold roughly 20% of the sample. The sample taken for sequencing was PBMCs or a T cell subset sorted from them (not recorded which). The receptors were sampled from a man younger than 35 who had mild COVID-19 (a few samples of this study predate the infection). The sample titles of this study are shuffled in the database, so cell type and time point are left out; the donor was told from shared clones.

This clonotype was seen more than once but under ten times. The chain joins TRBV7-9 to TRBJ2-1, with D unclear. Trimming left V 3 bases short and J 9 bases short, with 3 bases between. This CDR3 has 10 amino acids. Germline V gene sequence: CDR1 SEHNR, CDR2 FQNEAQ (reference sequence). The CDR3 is CASSLVEQFF. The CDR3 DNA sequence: TGTGCCAGCAGCTTGGTTGAGCAGTTCTTC.

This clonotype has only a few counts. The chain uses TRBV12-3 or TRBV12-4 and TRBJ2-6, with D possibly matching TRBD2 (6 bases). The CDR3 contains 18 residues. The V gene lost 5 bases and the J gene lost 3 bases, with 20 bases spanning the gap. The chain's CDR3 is CASSPSWGAGSGANVLTF. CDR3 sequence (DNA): TGTGCCAGCAGTCCCTCCTGGGGTGCGGGGAGTGGGGCCAACGTCCTGACTTTC.